The 18 T cell receptor beta chains reported below all come from one sample, sequenced in a study of T cells in Graves' hyperthyroidism and ophthalmopathy. The CDR3 regions of TCR beta were amplified from RNA transcripts. TCR CDR3 regions were first amplified by RT-PCR with HTBI primers. Via MiXCR, TCRdb re-called the multiplex PCR reads, giving one row per CDR3 protein. This sample has under 250,000 distinct CDR3 sequences, with less than 20% found just once. The sequencing sample was made of blood. These receptors originate from a woman between 45 and 65 years old with Graves' hyperthyroidism.

This clonotype appeared a few times. The CDR3: CAWSVIAGAGTQYF. The CDR3 DNA reads TGTGCCTGGAGTGTTATAGCGGGAGCGGGGACCCAGTACTTC. The rearrangement joins TRBV30 to TRBJ2-5, with TRBD2 identical over 9 bases. J gave up 7 bases and V 0 bases, and 6 bases lay outside the gene matches. Germline V lookup: CDR1 GTSNPN, CDR2 SVGIG (reference sequence). The CDR3 covers 14 residues.

This clonotype was detected many times. The J gene is TRBJ1-1, the V gene TRBV18; 8 bases line up with TRBD1. Germline CDR1 reads KGHSH; CDR2 reads LQKENI. V lost 3 bases to trimming and J lost 2 bases; unmatched junction nucleotides: 5. The CDR3 runs 15 residues. The CDR3 loop reads CASSPATGANTEAFF. CDR3 DNA: TGTGCCAGCTCACCCGCGACAGGGGCAAACACTGAAGCTTTCTTT.

The rearrangement joins TRBV3-1 to TRBJ2-1; 7 bases match TRBD2. After removal of 3 bases from V and 13 bases from J, the junction contained 18 bases not matched to a gene. CDR1 and CDR2 from the germline V gene are LGHDT and YNNKEL (reference sequence). The CDR3 contains 16 residues. The CDR3 DNA follows: TGTGCCAGCAGCCAGCTTTTGGGAGGGCCGGGGGAGACCCAGTTCTTC. It translates to CASSQLLGGPGETQFF.

Many counts were recorded for this clonotype. This chain joins TRBV28 and TRBJ1-5, with D unclear. The CDR3 loop spans 14 amino acids. V lost 4 bases and J 3 bases, leaving 10 bases between the germline ends. Germline V CDR1 and CDR2: MDHEN, SYDVKM. CDR3 amino acids: CASSSPVNNQPQHF. The CDR3 DNA is TGTGCCAGCAGTTCGCCGGTAAACAATCAGCCCCAGCATTTT.

This clonotype was observed many times. The chain uses TRBV28 and TRBJ2-5; a weak D match, TRBD1 (6 bases). Trimming removed 6 bases from V and 2 bases from J, with 13 bases in between. The CDR3 runs 14 residues. Germline values: CDR1 MDHEN, CDR2 SYDVKM. Here the CDR3 reads CASRQGNIQETQYF. The CDR3 DNA reads TGTGCCAGCAGGCAGGGGAATATACAAGAGACCCAGTACTTC.

With regard to this clonotype: Since a much larger clone is just one base distant, this may be a read error. The rearrangement uses TRBV11-2 and TRBJ2-7; D perhaps matches TRBD2 (5 bases). Near its end, the DNA agrees better with TRBJ2-1, so the J call may be wrong. Germline CDR1 and CDR2: SGHAT and FQNNGV. The CDR3 extends over 15 amino acids. The DNA for the CDR3 is TGTGCCAGCAGCTTAGGTCCGCGCACTGACTACGAGCAGTTCTTC. Translating gives CASSLGPRTDYEQFF.

The rearrangement links TRBV12-3 or TRBV12-4 to TRBJ2-2; D possibly uses TRBD1 or TRBD2 (6 bases each). The CDR3 length is 16 residues. V shed 2 bases and J shed 4 bases, with 14 bases lying between them. This CDR3 is CASSLMGGAGTGELFF. CDR3 nucleotide sequence: TGTGCCAGCAGTTTAATGGGGGGCGCGGGCACCGGGGAGCTGTTTTTT.

The chain couples TRBV6-1 to TRBJ1-6; D is possibly TRBD1 (5 bases). Germline assignment: CDR1 MNHNS and CDR2 SASEGT. Trimming cost V 5 bases and J 5 bases, with 16 bases left between them. This CDR3 region has 16 residues. The CDR3 sequence is CASSLQVSRDNSPLHF. CDR3 nucleotides: TGTGCCAGCAGTTTACAGGTGTCGAGAGATAATTCACCCCTCCACTTT.

This clonotype was picked up many times. The chain uses TRBV7-2 and TRBJ2-2; D is possibly TRBD2 (5 bases). This CDR3 is built from 13 residues. CDR1 SGHTA and CDR2 FQGNSA come from the germline V gene. V shed 8 bases and J shed 7 bases, with 14 bases lying between them. CDR3 sequence reads: CASPGSPSGELFF. The DNA for the CDR3 is TGTGCCAGCCCGGGAAGTCCGAGCGGGGAGCTGTTTTTT.

This clonotype has only a few counts. J is TRBJ1-3 and V is TRBV2; TRBD1 agrees at 9 bases. CDR1 and CDR2 (germline): SNHLY, FYNNEI. The CDR3 length is 17 residues. Trimming cost V 3 bases and J 4 bases; bases outside gene matches: 10. CDR3 region: CASSEGTGLLAGNTIYF. CDR3 DNA sequence: TGTGCCAGCAGTGAGGGGACAGGGTTGTTAGCCGGAAACACCATATATTTT.

This clonotype was counted many times. The J gene is TRBJ2-5, the V gene TRBV27; D is undetermined. From germline, CDR1 is MNHEY and CDR2 SMNVEV (reference sequence). V was clipped by 6 bases and J by 3 bases, with 14 bases between them. CDR3 size: 14 residues. The CDR3 coding sequence is TGTGCCAGCAGCCCCCTCTCGGCCAAAGAGACCCAGTACTTC. Translated: CASSPLSAKETQYF.

This clonotype was seen at least ten times. The chain couples TRBV9 to TRBJ1-5; possible D gene TRBD1, 5 bases. Germline V CDR1 and CDR2: SGDLS, YYNGEE. The germline V and J ends were trimmed by 0 bases and 6 bases, with 13 bases remaining between them. CDR3 size: 15 residues. The CDR3 loop is CASSVGPGLSQPQHF. DNA for the CDR3: TGTGCCAGCAGCGTAGGTCCGGGGCTCTCTCAGCCCCAGCATTTT.

In its sample, this clonotype was seen many times. V and J are TRBV18 and TRBJ1-5; D not certain. Trimming cost V 4 bases and J 6 bases, with 10 bases left between them. From germline, CDR1 is KGHSH and CDR2 LQKENI. The CDR3 runs to 13 residues. The CDR3 coding sequence is TGTGCCAGCTCACAAGGGCTGGGTCAGCCCCAGCATTTT. Encoded protein: CASSQGLGQPQHF.

The chain employs TRBV29-1 and TRBJ1-3; D gene unclear. Germline-derived CDR1 and CDR2 are SQVTM and ANQGSEA. This CDR3 spans 11 amino acids. Trimming took off 8 bases at V and 3 bases at J, with 8 bases between the two ends. CDR3: CSMLFGNTIYF. The CDR3, as DNA: TGCAGCATGCTTTTTGGAAACACCATATATTTT.

This clonotype has at least ten counts. This sequence joins TRBV6-6 and TRBJ2-3; 11 bases fit TRBD2. V trimming: 2 bases; J trimming: 5 bases; junction bases outside the gene matches: 6. CDR1 is MNHNY, CDR2 SVGAGI, per germline (reference sequence). The CDR3 totals 16 residues. In DNA, the CDR3 is TGTGCCAGCAGTTACGGGCTAGCGGGAGGCGTAGATACGCAGTATTTT. Translation: CASSYGLAGGVDTQYF.

This clonotype was found many times. Written as DNA, the CDR3 is TGCAGCGTTGAAAGCTTTCCGGGACAGGGGACGTACAATGAGCAGTTCTTC. Translation: CSVESFPGQGTYNEQFF. This chain joins TRBV29-1 and TRBJ2-1, with 10 bases identical to TRBD1. Germline V gene lookup returns CDR1 SQVTM and CDR2 ANQGSEA. The V segment lost 2 bases and the J segment 4 bases; nucleotides outside the gene matches: 11. The CDR3 is 17 amino acids.

This clonotype showed up just a few times. The chain employs TRBV2 and TRBJ2-1, with 9 positions matching TRBD2. The germline V gene has CDR1 SNHLY and CDR2 FYNNEI. Losses at the gene ends were 6 bases for V and 0 bases for J; bases not matched to a gene: 6. The CDR3 runs to 16 residues. CDR3 residues: CASRREGLFSYNEQFF. The CDR3 DNA follows: TGTGCCAGCAGGCGGGAGGGCCTTTTCTCCTACAATGAGCAGTTCTTC.

The rearrangement links TRBV7-3 to TRBJ2-3; a possible D gene is TRBD2 (6 bases). CDR1 is SGHTA and CDR2 is FQGTGA in the germline V gene. Trimming took 5 bases from V and 2 from J, leaving 20 bases between them. The length of the CDR3 is 17 residues. Here the CDR3 reads CASSKSVIAGSTDTQYF. The CDR3 DNA reads TGTGCCAGCAGCAAGTCCGTTATTGCGGGATCCACAGATACGCAGTATTTT.